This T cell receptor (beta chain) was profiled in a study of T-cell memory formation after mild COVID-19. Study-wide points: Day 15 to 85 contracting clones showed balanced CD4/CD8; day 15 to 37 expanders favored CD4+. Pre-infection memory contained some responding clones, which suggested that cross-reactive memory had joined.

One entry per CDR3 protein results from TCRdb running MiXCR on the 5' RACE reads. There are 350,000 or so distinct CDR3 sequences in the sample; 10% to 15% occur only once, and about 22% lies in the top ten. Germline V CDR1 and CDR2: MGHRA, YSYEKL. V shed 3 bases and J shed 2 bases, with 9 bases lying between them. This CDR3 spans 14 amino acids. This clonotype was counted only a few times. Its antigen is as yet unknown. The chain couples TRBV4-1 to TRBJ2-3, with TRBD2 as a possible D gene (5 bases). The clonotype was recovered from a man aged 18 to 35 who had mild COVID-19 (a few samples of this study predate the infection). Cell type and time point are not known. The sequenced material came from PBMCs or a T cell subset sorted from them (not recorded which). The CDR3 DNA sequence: TGCGCCAGCAGCCATCAGACTAACACAGATACGCAGTATTTT. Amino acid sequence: CASSHQTNTDTQYF.